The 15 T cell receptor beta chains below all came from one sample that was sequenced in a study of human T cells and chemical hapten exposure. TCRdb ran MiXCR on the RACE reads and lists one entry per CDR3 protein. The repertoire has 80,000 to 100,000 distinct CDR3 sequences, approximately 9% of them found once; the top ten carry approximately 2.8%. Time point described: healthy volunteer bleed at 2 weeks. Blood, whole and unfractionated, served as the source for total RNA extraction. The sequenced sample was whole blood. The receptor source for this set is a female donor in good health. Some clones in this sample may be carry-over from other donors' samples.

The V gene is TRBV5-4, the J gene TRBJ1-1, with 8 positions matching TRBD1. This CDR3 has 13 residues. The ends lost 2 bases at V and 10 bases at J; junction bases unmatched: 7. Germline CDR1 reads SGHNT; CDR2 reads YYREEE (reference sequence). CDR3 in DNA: TGTGCCAGCAGCTTAGGGTTAACAGGGGGAGCTTTCTTT. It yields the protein CASSLGLTGGAFF.

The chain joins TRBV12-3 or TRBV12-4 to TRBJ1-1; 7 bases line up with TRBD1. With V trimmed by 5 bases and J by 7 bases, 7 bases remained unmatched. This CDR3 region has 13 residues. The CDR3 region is CASSLSDRHEAFF. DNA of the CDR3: TGTGCCAGCAGTCTTTCGGACAGGCATGAAGCTTTCTTT.

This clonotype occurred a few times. CDR3 region: CAGSRVPSYNEQFF. Here the CDR3 DNA reads TGTGCCGGATCGCGCGTCCCATCCTACAATGAGCAGTTCTTC. The chain couples TRBV28 to TRBJ2-1, with D unclear. Germline values: CDR1 MDHEN, CDR2 SYDVKM. CDR3 length equals 14 residues. V shed 11 bases and J shed 1 base, with 15 bases lying between them.

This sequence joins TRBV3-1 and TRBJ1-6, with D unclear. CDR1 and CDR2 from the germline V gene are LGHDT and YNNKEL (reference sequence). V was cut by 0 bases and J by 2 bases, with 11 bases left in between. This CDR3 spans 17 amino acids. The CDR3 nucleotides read TGTGCCAGCAGCCAAGACACCTGGACGGCCTATAATTCACCCCTCCACTTT. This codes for CASSQDTWTAYNSPLHF.

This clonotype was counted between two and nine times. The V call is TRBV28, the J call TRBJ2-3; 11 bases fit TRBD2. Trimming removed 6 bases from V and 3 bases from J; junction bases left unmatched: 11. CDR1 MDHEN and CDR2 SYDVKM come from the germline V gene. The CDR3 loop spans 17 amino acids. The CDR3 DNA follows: TGTGCCAGCAGGGGCCTTAGCGGGAGGGCGCGGACAGATACGCAGTATTTT. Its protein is CASRGLSGRARTDTQYF.

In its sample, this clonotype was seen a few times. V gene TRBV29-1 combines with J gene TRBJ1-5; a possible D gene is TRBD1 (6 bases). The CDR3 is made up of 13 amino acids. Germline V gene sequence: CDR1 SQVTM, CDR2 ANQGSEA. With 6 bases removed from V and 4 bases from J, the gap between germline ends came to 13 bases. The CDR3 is CSVQGRENQPQHF. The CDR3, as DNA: TGCAGCGTACAGGGTCGGGAAAATCAGCCCCAGCATTTT.

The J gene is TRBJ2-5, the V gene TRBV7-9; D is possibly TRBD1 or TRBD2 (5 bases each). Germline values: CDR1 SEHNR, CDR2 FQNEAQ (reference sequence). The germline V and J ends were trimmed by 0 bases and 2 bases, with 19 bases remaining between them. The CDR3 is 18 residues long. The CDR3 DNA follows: TGTGCCAGCAGCTTAGCCGGGGCCTCTCCCCTGAGGCAAGAGACCCAGTACTTC. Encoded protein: CASSLAGASPLRQETQYF.

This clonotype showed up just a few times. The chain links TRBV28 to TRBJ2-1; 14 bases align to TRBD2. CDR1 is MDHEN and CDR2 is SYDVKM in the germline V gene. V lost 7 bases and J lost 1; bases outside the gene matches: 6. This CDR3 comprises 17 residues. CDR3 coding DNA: TGTGCCAGCATTCCGGGACTAGCGGGAGTGTCCTACAATGAGCAGTTCTTC. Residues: CASIPGLAGVSYNEQFF.

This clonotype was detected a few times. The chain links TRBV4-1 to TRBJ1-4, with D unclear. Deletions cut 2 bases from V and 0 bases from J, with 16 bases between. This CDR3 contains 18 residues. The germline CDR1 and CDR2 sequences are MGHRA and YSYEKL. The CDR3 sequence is CASSQPPTSGATNEKLFF. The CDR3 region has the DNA TGCGCCAGCAGCCAACCACCAACTTCAGGTGCAACTAATGAAAAACTGTTTTTT.

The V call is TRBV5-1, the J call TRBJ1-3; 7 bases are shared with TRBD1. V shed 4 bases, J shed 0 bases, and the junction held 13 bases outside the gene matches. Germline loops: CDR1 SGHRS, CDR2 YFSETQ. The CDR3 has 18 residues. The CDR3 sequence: CASSPYATGPSSGNTIYF. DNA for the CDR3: TGCGCCAGCAGCCCCTACGCGACAGGGCCTTCCTCTGGAAACACCATATATTTT. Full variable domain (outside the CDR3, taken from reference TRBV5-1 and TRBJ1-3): KAGVTQTPRYLIKTRGQQVTLSCSPISGHRSVSWYQQTPGQGLQFLFEYFSETQRNKGNFPGRFSGRQFSNSRSEMNVSTLELGDSALYLCASSPYATGPSSGNTIYFGEGSWLTVV.

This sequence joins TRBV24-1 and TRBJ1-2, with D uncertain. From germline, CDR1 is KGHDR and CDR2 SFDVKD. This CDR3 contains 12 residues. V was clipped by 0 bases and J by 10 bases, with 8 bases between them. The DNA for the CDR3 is TGTGCCACCAGTGATTTGGGAATTCTCTACACCTTC. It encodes CATSDLGILYTF.

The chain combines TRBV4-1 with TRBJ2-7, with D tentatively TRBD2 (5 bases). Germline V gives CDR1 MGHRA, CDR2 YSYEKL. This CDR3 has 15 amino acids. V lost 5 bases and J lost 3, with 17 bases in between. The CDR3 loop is CASSVGIRSYYEQYF. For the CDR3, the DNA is TGCGCCAGCAGCGTCGGGATTCGCTCCTACTACGAGCAGTACTTC.

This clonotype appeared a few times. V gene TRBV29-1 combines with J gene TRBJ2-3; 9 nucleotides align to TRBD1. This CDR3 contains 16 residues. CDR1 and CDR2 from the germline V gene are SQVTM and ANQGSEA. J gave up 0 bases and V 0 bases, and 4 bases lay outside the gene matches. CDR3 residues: CSVEEDRGISTDTQYF. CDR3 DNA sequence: TGCAGCGTTGAAGAAGACAGGGGGATTAGCACAGATACGCAGTATTTT.

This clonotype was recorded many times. The CDR3 spells CSAVKREGQYEQYF. In DNA form, the CDR3 reads TGCAGTGCCGTGAAGCGGGAGGGCCAGTACGAGCAGTACTTC. The chain carries TRBV20-1 and TRBJ2-7; TRBD2 agrees at 10 bases. In germline, CDR1 is DFQATT, CDR2 SNEGSKA (reference sequence). The length of the CDR3 is 14 residues. Germline trimming cut 6 bases from V and 4 bases from J; bases unmatched to any gene: 9.

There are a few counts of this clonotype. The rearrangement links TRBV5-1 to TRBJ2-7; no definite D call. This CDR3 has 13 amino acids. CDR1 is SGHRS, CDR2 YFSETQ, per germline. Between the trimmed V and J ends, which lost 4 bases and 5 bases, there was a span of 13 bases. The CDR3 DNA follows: TGCGCCAGCAGCCCCGGACGATATAACGAGCAGTACTTC. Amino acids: CASSPGRYNEQYF.